A single sample gave rise to the 32 T cell receptor beta chains below, sequenced in a study of human T cells and chemical hapten exposure. TCRdb reprocessed the RACE reads with MiXCR, giving one entry per CDR3 protein. The repertoire holds tens of thousands of distinct CDR3 sequences, about 10% seen once, with around 4.7% in the top ten. Noted time point: patch test 2, 6 weeks after DPC sensitization. This sample's treatment: therapeutic diphenylcyclopropenone sensitization with weekly scalp DPC. Source: whole blood, taken in connection with sensitization to the hapten diphenylcyclopropenone (DPC). These receptors were obtained from a woman aged 45-65 years with alopecia areata. Some clones in this sample may be carry-over from other donors' samples.

This clonotype was detected once. V usage is TRBV7-2 and J usage is TRBJ1-6; tentative D call: TRBD1 (5 bases). Germline CDR1 and CDR2: SGHTA and FQGNSA. Trimming cost V 5 bases and J 7 bases, with 15 bases left between them. The CDR3 is 15 amino acids. This CDR3 reads CASSRSWGGNSPLHF. The CDR3 DNA is TGTGCCAGCAGCCGATCCTGGGGGGGGAATTCACCCCTCCACTTT.

In this sample, this clonotype turned up many times. The chain carries TRBV30 and TRBJ1-1; tentative D call: TRBD1 (6 bases). Germline CDR1 reads GTSNPN; CDR2 reads SVGIG (reference sequence). Trimming cost V 8 bases and J 10 bases, with 20 bases left between them. The CDR3 runs to 12 residues. The CDR3 nucleotides read TGTGCCCAATCCGGGGGGCTGTTCGGAGCTTTCTTT. This encodes CAQSGGLFGAFF.

This clonotype was counted ten times or more. The chain carries TRBV20-1 and TRBJ2-5; TRBD2 matches at 11 bases. The CDR3 sequence is 14 residues long. Trimming took 2 bases from V and 5 from J; bases not matched to a gene: 4. Germline-derived CDR1 and CDR2 are DFQATT and SNEGSKA (reference sequence). The CDR3 region is CSARIAGGPETQYF. The CDR3 DNA reads as TGCAGTGCTAGAATAGCGGGAGGGCCGGAGACCCAGTACTTC.

The V gene is TRBV4-2, the J gene TRBJ1-6; a possible D gene is TRBD1 (6 bases). Germline CDR1 is LGHNA and CDR2 is YNFKEQ. Trimming stripped 4 bases from V and 0 bases from J, with 10 bases between. The CDR3 covers 16 residues. This chain's CDR3 is CASSLTGSSYNSPLHF. CDR3 nucleotide sequence: TGTGCCAGCAGCCTAACAGGGAGCTCCTATAATTCACCCCTCCACTTT.

The chain combines TRBV9 with TRBJ1-6; D not certain. From germline, CDR1 is SGDLS and CDR2 YYNGEE. Trimming left V 0 bases short and J 5 bases short, with 6 bases between. The CDR3 is 14 amino acids. CDR3 bases: TGTGCCAGCAGCGTAGCGGCCGATAATTCACCCCTCCACTTT. Its protein product is CASSVAADNSPLHF.

This clonotype was detected only a few times. The chain links TRBV27 to TRBJ2-7; D perhaps matches TRBD2 (6 bases). Trimming took 3 bases from V and 3 from J, leaving 12 bases between them. The CDR3 loop spans 14 amino acids. Germline CDR1 MNHEY, CDR2 SMNVEV (reference sequence). The CDR3 sequence: CASSLRRDVYEQYF. CDR3 DNA sequence: TGTGCCAGCAGTTTGCGGCGGGATGTCTACGAGCAGTACTTC.

About this clonotype: A junction end diverges from the germline sequence, so it may reflect a read error. The gene calls are TRBV5-6 and TRBJ1-4; a weak D match, TRBD1 (6 bases). Germline CDR1 SGHDT, CDR2 YYEEEE. The CDR3 length is 13 residues. This CDR3 reads CVSSFTGNEKLFF. CDR3 coding DNA: TGTGTCAGCAGCTTCACAGGGAATGAAAAACTGTTTTTT.

Only a few counts were recorded for this clonotype. The genes are TRBV5-1 and TRBJ1-2, with D unclear. The CDR3 is 14 amino acids. Trimming removed 1 base from V and 4 bases from J, with 11 bases in between. Germline CDR1 is SGHRS and CDR2 is YFSETQ. DNA for the CDR3: TGCGCCAGCAGCTTGCTCCAGCAAGTCTATGGCTACACCTTC. It encodes CASSLLQQVYGYTF.

This clonotype was recorded many times. The CDR3, as DNA: TGCGCCGCACAGGGGGCGGGCACCGGGGAGCTGTTTTTT. Translated: CAAQGAGTGELFF. This chain joins TRBV10-2 and TRBJ2-2, with 9 positions matching TRBD1. The germline V gene encodes CDR1 WSHSY and CDR2 SAAADI. The CDR3 covers 13 residues. J lost 4 bases, V lost 11 bases, and 5 bases had no gene match.

Many counts were recorded for this clonotype. This sequence joins TRBV24-1 and TRBJ1-3; D might be TRBD1 (5 bases). Germline CDR1 KGHDR, CDR2 SFDVKD. The CDR3 has 15 residues. V lost 2 bases, J lost 4 bases, and 11 bases lay in between. The CDR3 reads CATSDSRDRGNTIYF. In DNA, the CDR3 is TGTGCCACCAGTGATTCCCGGGACCGCGGAAACACCATATATTTT.

This clonotype occurred a few times. This chain uses TRBV27 with TRBJ2-1; 10 bases agree with TRBD1. Germline CDR1 is MNHEY and CDR2 is SMNVEV (reference sequence). The CDR3 extends over 19 amino acids. The ends lost 6 bases at V and 2 bases at J; junction bases unmatched: 16. The chain's CDR3 is CASSSNPLSGQGAYNEQFF. The CDR3 nucleotides read TGTGCCAGCAGCTCCAATCCCCTTTCCGGACAGGGGGCCTACAATGAGCAGTTCTTC.

This clonotype has just a few counts. V is TRBV14 and J is TRBJ2-1, with TRBD2 matching over 9 bases. Germline V lookup: CDR1 SGHDN, CDR2 FVKESK. V shed 3 bases and J 1 base; nucleotides not matched to a gene: 7. The CDR3 consists of 17 residues. Here the CDR3 DNA reads TGTGCCAGCAGCCAGGTGACTAGCGGCCGATCCTACAATGAGCAGTTCTTC. Its protein is CASSQVTSGRSYNEQFF. The whole variable domain, filled in from reference TRBV14 and TRBJ2-1, reads EAGVTQFPSHSVIEKGQTVTLRCDPISGHDNLYWYRRVMGKEIKFLLHFVKESKQDESGMPNNRFLAERTGGTYSTLKVQPAELEDSGVYFCASSQVTSGRSYNEQFFGPGTRLTVL.

This clonotype was picked up many times. V is TRBV2 and J is TRBJ2-5; 8 bases align to TRBD2. The CDR3 is 14 amino acids. The ends lost 1 base at V and 5 bases at J; junction bases unmatched: 3. Germline loops: CDR1 SNHLY, CDR2 FYNNEI. CDR3 sequence reads: CASSEGLATETQYF. Written as DNA, the CDR3 is TGTGCCAGCAGTGAAGGACTAGCGACGGAGACCCAGTACTTC.

The V call is TRBV3-1, the J call TRBJ1-3; 7 bases are a match to TRBD1. This CDR3 spans 18 amino acids. The germline CDR1 and CDR2 sequences are LGHDT and YNNKEL (reference sequence). Trimming cost V 3 bases and J 0 bases; bases outside gene matches: 11. The CDR3 region has the DNA TGTGCCAGCAGCCACTGGGGGCGACAGGGCATCTCTGGAAACACCATATATTTT. Its protein is CASSHWGRQGISGNTIYF.

The J gene is TRBJ2-3, the V gene TRBV7-9; D remains ambiguous. The CDR3 is made up of 16 amino acids. Trimming cost V 5 bases and J 0 bases, with 15 bases left between them. CDR1 is SEHNR, CDR2 FQNEAQ, per germline (reference sequence). For the CDR3, the DNA is TGTGCCAGCAGCCCAACGGGCCCGCTGAGCACAGATACGCAGTATTTT. Translation: CASSPTGPLSTDTQYF.

This rearrangement joins TRBV2 to TRBJ2-7; D perhaps matches TRBD1 (8 bases). Germline loops: CDR1 SNHLY, CDR2 FYNNEI. The CDR3 runs 15 residues. Trimming took off 3 bases at V and 4 bases at J, with 16 bases between the two ends. The CDR3 bases are TGTGCCAGCAGTGATGGACAGGGAGGGGCATACGAGCAGTACTTC. Translation gives CASSDGQGGAYEQYF.

At least ten counts were recorded for this clonotype. The chain links TRBV28 to TRBJ1-1, with D tentatively TRBD1 (6 bases). The V end lost 8 bases, the J end lost 4 bases, and 23 bases lay between the germline ends. This CDR3 is built from 16 residues. Germline loops: CDR1 MDHEN, CDR2 SYDVKM. This chain's CDR3 is CASHGGGTLYGTEAFF. Here the CDR3 DNA reads TGTGCCAGCCATGGGGGGGGCACATTATATGGCACTGAAGCTTTCTTT.

Ten or more counts support this clonotype. The rearrangement links TRBV12-3 or TRBV12-4 to TRBJ1-3, with unresolved D. V dropped 1 base and J dropped 3 bases, with 10 bases sitting between them. The CDR3 loop spans 15 amino acids. The chain's CDR3 is CASSLVGGVGNTIYF. The DNA of the CDR3 is TGTGCCAGCAGTTTAGTAGGTGGGGTTGGAAACACCATATATTTT.

This clonotype was counted between two and nine times. The chain joins TRBV24-1 to TRBJ2-5; D not certain. Germline V CDR1 and CDR2: KGHDR, SFDVKD. The CDR3 loop spans 14 amino acids. Deletions cut 2 bases from V and 1 base from J, with 7 bases between. The CDR3 DNA sequence: TGTGCCACCAGTGATTCTCGAGCCCAAGAGACCCAGTACTTC. Translated, it gives CATSDSRAQETQYF.

This clonotype has ten or more counts. The chain uses TRBV20-1 and TRBJ2-5; D remains unclear. Germline CDR1 is DFQATT and CDR2 is SNEGSKA (reference sequence). CDR3 size: 16 residues. V gave up 6 bases and J gave up 5 bases, with 25 bases separating them. CDR3 sequence: CSATNPATPGRETQYF. CDR3 bases: TGCAGTGCCACCAATCCCGCGACCCCTGGCCGGGAGACCCAGTACTTC.

The chain employs TRBV6-5 and TRBJ2-1; TRBD2 matches 8 bases. J lost 7 bases, V lost 2 bases, and 7 bases had no gene match. CDR3 size: 15 residues. CDR1 and CDR2 (germline): MNHEY, SVGAGI. CDR3 protein: CASSYRSGSGNEQFF. CDR3 nucleotides: TGTGCCAGCAGTTACCGGAGCGGGAGCGGGAATGAGCAGTTCTTC.

In its sample, this clonotype was seen many times. The chain has TRBV7-2 and TRBJ1-1, with no clear D. From germline, CDR1 is SGHTA and CDR2 FQGNSA. Trimming left V 5 bases short and J 0 bases short, with 7 bases between. The CDR3 loop spans 13 amino acids. Written as DNA, the CDR3 is TGTGCCAGCAGCCCAACCTTGAACACTGAAGCTTTCTTT. It is translated as CASSPTLNTEAFF.

The chain has TRBV25-1 and TRBJ2-7; D is possibly TRBD1 (6 bases). Germline V gene data show CDR1 as MGHDK and CDR2 as SYGVNS. The ends were cut back, 10 bases at V and 4 bases at J, with 17 bases in the middle. This CDR3 spans 13 amino acids. CDR3 nucleotide sequence: TGTGCCACCGGGCTCTTAGGGGGATACGAGCAGTACTTC. Its protein is CATGLLGGYEQYF.

This clonotype was seen a handful of times. CDR3 coding DNA: TGTGCCAGCTCACTCAATGGGGCCAGGGGAGATCAGCCCCAGCATTTT. This encodes CASSLNGARGDQPQHF. The V call is TRBV18, the J call TRBJ1-5; D may be TRBD1 (6 bases). V shed 4 bases and J shed 5 bases, with 18 bases lying between them. Germline V lookup: CDR1 KGHSH, CDR2 LQKENI. This CDR3 contains 16 residues. Filled out from reference TRBV18 and TRBJ1-5, the complete variable domain reads NAGVMQNPRHLVRRRGQEARLRCSPMKGHSHVYWYRQLPEEGLKFMVYLQKENIIDESGMPKERFSAEFPKEGPSILRIQQVVRGDSAAYFCASSLNGARGDQPQHFGDGTRLSIL.

Ten or more counts support this clonotype. J is TRBJ1-4 and V is TRBV4-3, with TRBD1 matching over 7 bases. V shed 0 bases and J 8 bases; nucleotides not matched to a gene: 6. CDR3 size: 15 residues. Per the germline V gene, CDR1 is LGHNA and CDR2 is YSLEER. DNA for the CDR3: TGCGCCAGCAGCCAAGAAAAGGGGGCAGGGGAAAAACTGTTTTTT. Translated, it gives CASSQEKGAGEKLFF.

This clonotype was detected many times. The V and J genes are TRBV20-1 and TRBJ2-7, with 15 positions matching TRBD2. V lost 6 bases and J lost 3; bases outside the gene matches: 12. This CDR3 comprises 17 residues. Germline values: CDR1 DFQATT, CDR2 SNEGSKA (reference sequence). The CDR3, as DNA: TGCAGTGCAAACCGACCAGGACTAGCGGGAGGGCTCTACGAGCAGTACTTC. Translated: CSANRPGLAGGLYEQYF.

The CDR3 bases are TGCAGTGCTAGTACTAGTACCTACGAGCAGTACTTC. This sequence encodes CSASTSTYEQYF. The chain uses TRBV20-1 and TRBJ2-7; a weak D match, TRBD2 (5 bases). V gave up 3 bases and J gave up 2 bases, with 8 bases separating them. The CDR3 has 12 residues. The germline V gene has CDR1 DFQATT and CDR2 SNEGSKA (reference sequence).

This clonotype occurred a few times. V is TRBV29-1 and J is TRBJ2-2; D uncertain. Trimming stripped 7 bases from V and 0 bases from J, with 9 bases between. Germline assignment: CDR1 SQVTM and CDR2 ANQGSEA. The CDR3 is 13 amino acids. Here the CDR3 reads CSAKRANTGELFF. CDR3 sequence (DNA): TGCAGCGCCAAAAGAGCGAACACCGGGGAGCTGTTTTTT.

Only a few counts were recorded for this clonotype. This chain links TRBV12-3 or TRBV12-4 with TRBJ1-6; D is ambiguous. This CDR3 region has 14 residues. V dropped 7 bases and J dropped 11 bases, with 18 bases sitting between them. The CDR3 reads CASTLRLKGTPLHF. DNA for the CDR3: TGTGCCAGCACCCTCCGCCTCAAGGGCACACCCCTCCACTTT.

This clonotype showed up many times. The rearrangement uses TRBV7-9 and TRBJ1-6, with unresolved D. This CDR3 has 14 amino acids. V was pared by 2 bases and J by 5 bases, with 7 bases between. Per germline, CDR1 SEHNR and CDR2 FQNEAQ (reference sequence). This chain's CDR3 is CASSLYTDNSPLHF. As DNA, the CDR3 is TGTGCCAGCAGCTTATACACCGATAATTCACCCCTCCACTTT.

The sample holds many counts of this clonotype. The chain recombines TRBV20-1 with TRBJ2-7; 8 bases agree with TRBD2. This CDR3 comprises 16 residues. Trimming took 0 bases from V and 1 from J; bases not matched to a gene: 8. Germline assignment: CDR1 DFQATT and CDR2 SNEGSKA (reference sequence). CDR3 bases: TGCAGTGCTAGAGATAATTTGCGGGAGGCGTCCTACGAGCAGTACTTC. Protein product: CSARDNLREASYEQYF.

The rearrangement uses TRBV29-1 and TRBJ1-4; weak D call: TRBD1 (5 bases). With 7 bases removed from V and 7 bases from J, the gap between germline ends came to 10 bases. Germline V lookup: CDR1 SQVTM, CDR2 ANQGSEA. The CDR3 spans 11 residues. The CDR3 DNA is TGCAGCGCAGGGTTCCGTGAAAAACTGTTTTTT. It encodes CSAGFREKLFF.